The present entry profiles one T cell receptor beta chain with its context. Antigen specificity is unknown. Here immunoSEQ multiplex PCR was the method, and the copy in TCRdb shows in-frame clones only, minus some. The table shows 9,500 to 11,000 clones, with about 81% occurring only once. This record comes from a study of CD4 T cells in relation to SARS-CoV-2 and coronaviruses. For the study at large: After nine to eleven days of antigen culture, PBMC TCR beta CDR3s were sequenced. Crossreactive spike epitopes shared across donors were mapped to their HLA restriction. The study, taken as a whole, reports: Compared with monoreactive clones, crossreactive clones showed significantly weaker SARS-CoV-2 expansion.

The unexposed donors gave CD4+ T cells in about 2010-2019, prior to COVID-19. The cells were cultured for 10 days before CD4+ T cells were isolated. Sequences were obtained from CD4+ T cells from PBMCs, cultured in vitro. The clonotype was recovered from a human donor in good health.

This CDR3 reads CASSPPKGTNEKLFF. CDR3 coding DNA: TGTGCCAGCTCACCACCGAAAGGGACTAATGAAAAACTGTTTTTT. The chain is built from TRBV18 and TRBJ1-4; D remains unclear. The CDR3 consists of 15 residues. Germline V gene sequence: CDR1 KGHSH, CDR2 LQKENI. V was trimmed by 0 bases and J by 2 bases, leaving 7 bases between them.